This T cell receptor (beta chain) was found in a study of blood T cells in healthy people across ages. It was roughly 10 milliliters of peripheral blood that were drawn from each donor. Sample-barcoded 5' priming and a J-beta primer mix drove a second PCR of about 7 to 11 cycles. TCRdb redid the calling of the 5' RACE reads with MiXCR, one entry per CDR3 protein. The sample gives about 930,000 distinct CDR3 sequences, about 27% of which show up once; more than 8.5% is in the top ten. These sequences were also reported in another study, on T cells of mothers and their children. That work states: Reads recorded for TCR beta CDR3 numbered over 8 million per mother and approximately 3.2 million per child. Related mother-child pairs showed slightly higher but non-significant overlap than unrelated pairs.

The TCR comes from a woman aged 35 to 49 in good health. Source material: blood.

In DNA, the CDR3 is TGTGCCAGCAGACTTACAGGGTCCGTTCGTCAGCCCCAGCATTTT. This translates into CASRLTGSVRQPQHF. The chain has TRBV7-2 and TRBJ1-5; possible D gene TRBD1, 6 bases. This CDR3 region has 15 residues. Germline values: CDR1 SGHTA, CDR2 FQGNSA. Trimming pared 6 bases from V and 6 bases from J, leaving 18 bases between.